Listed below are T cell receptor beta chains from one sample, sequenced in a study of human T cells and chemical hapten exposure. A single record per CDR3 protein comes from TCRdb applying MiXCR to the RACE reads. The sample lists about 54,000 distinct CDR3 sequences; 8.5% to 10% were seen once. The specimen comprised whole blood, sampled in connection with sensitization to the hapten diphenylcyclopropenone (DPC). The receptors were sampled from a woman aged 45-65 years with alopecia areata. Some clones in this sample may be carry-over from other donors' samples. Both conserved end residues are part of each CDR3. A D gene is named only where the DNA matches it firmly. A row's size may be missing; if present it is once, few, many or a size class.

j_call v_call d_call clone_size cdr3_aa cdr3_nt
TRBJ1-5 TRBV7-6 TRBD1 many CASSLGTGGNQPQHF TGTGCCAGCAGCTTAGGGACAGGCGGGAATCAGCCCCAGCATTTT
TRBJ1-5 TRBV12-3/TRBV12-4 - many CASSLRDNQPQHF TGTGCCAGCAGTTTAAGGGATAATCAGCCCCAGCATTTT
TRBJ2-1 TRBV6-2/TRBV6-3 - - CASKAGPRGSSYNEQFF TGTGCCAGCAAAGCCGGCCCCCGGGGGAGCTCCTACAATGAGCAGTTCTTC
TRBJ1-1 TRBV28 - - CAGSPPTAREAFF TGTGCCGGCAGTCCTCCTACGGCCAGGGAAGCTTTCTTT
TRBJ2-7 TRBV5-1 - - CASSLRTGPSSYEQYF TGCGCCAGCAGCCTACGGACGGGGCCTAGCTCCTACGAGCAGTACTTC
TRBJ2-7 TRBV7-7 TRBD2 few CASSLEAGVHEQYF TGTGCCAGCAGCTTAGAAGCGGGAGTGCATGAGCAGTACTTC
TRBJ1-1 TRBV27 - many CASTILGSNTEAFF TGTGCCAGCACCATATTAGGGTCGAACACTGAAGCTTTCTTT
TRBJ2-1 TRBV28 TRBD2 many CASEDRDYYNEQFF TGTGCCAGCGAAGACCGGGACTATTACAATGAGCAGTTCTTC
TRBJ1-5 TRBV19 TRBD1 - CASSDGTGEHQPQHF TGTGCCAGTAGTGACGGGACAGGGGAACATCAGCCCCAGCATTTT
TRBJ1-6 TRBV6-1 TRBD1 - CASSATGDSPLHF TGTGCCAGCAGTGCAACAGGGGATTCACCCCTCCACTTT
TRBJ2-7 TRBV20-1 - few CSASIVSYEQHF TGCAGTGCTAGCATCGTCTCCTACGAGCAGCACTTC
TRBJ2-2 TRBV12-3/TRBV12-4 - many CASSPRVRNTGELFF TGTGCCAGCAGTCCCAGGGTGCGGAACACCGGGGAGCTGTTTTTT
TRBJ1-2 TRBV20-1 - many CSANGPRGNYGYTF TGCAGTGCTAATGGTCCCCGGGGTAACTATGGCTACACCTTC
TRBJ2-5 TRBV6-1 - - CASSEVGVGSETQYF TGTGCCAGCAGTGAAGTTGGGGTTGGGTCAGAGACCCAGTACTTC
TRBJ2-2 TRBV2 - - CASSVYEGPTGELFF TGTGCCAGCAGTGTCTACGAGGGACCAACGGGGGAGCTGTTTTTT
TRBJ2-1 TRBV20-1 - few CVRCPADEQFF TGCGTTAGATGTCCCGCCGATGAGCAGTTCTTC
TRBJ1-1 TRBV5-1 - - CASSSLGPEAFF TGCGCCAGCAGCTCGCTGGGACCCGAAGCTTTCTTT
TRBJ1-6 TRBV7-2 - few CASSLPMAGSASPLHF TGTGCCAGCAGCTTACCCATGGCCGGGTCCGCTTCACCCCTCCACTTT